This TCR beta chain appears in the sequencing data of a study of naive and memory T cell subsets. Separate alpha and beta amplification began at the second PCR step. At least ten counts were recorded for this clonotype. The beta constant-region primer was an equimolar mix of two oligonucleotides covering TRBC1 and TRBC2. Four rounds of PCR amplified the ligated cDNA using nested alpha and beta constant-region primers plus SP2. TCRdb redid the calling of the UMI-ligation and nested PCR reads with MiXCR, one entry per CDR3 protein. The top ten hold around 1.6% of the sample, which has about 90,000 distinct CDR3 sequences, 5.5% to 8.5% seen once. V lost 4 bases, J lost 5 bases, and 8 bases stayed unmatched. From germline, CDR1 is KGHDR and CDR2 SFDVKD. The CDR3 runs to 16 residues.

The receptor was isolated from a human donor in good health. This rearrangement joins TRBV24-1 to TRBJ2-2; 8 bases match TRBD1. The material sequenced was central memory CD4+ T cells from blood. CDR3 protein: CATSDPRQGRTGELFF. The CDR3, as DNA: TGTGCCACCAGTGACCCGAGACAGGGGCGGACCGGGGAGCTGTTTTTT.